The 29 T cell receptor beta chains presented below share a single source sample, sequenced in a study of blood T cell repertoires in COVID-19. Produced via immunoSEQ multiplex PCR; TCRdb's table is partial and in-frame only. The table lists hundreds of thousands of clones, roughly 87% of them singletons, with approximately 7.5% in the top ten. Sequencing was performed on peripheral blood. These receptors originate from a man in his sixties who had recovered from COVID-19.

The genes are TRBV21-1 and TRBJ2-1; the DNA was not used to check the table's D call, TRBD1. TRBV21-1 represents a pseudogene. The CDR3 is 19 residues long. For the CDR3, the DNA is TGTGCCAGCAGCAAAAAGCCCACACCTACCGGGACAGAGGAGTGGGAGCAGTTCTTC. This sequence encodes CASSKKPTPTGTEEWEQFF.

The J gene is TRBJ1-3, the V gene TRBV12-5; D is undetermined. Looked up from germline, CDR1 is LGHNT and CDR2 is FRNRAP. Trimming cost V 2 bases and J 0 bases, with 20 bases left between them. This CDR3 has 19 amino acids. CDR3: CASGLTTGSQKSSGNTIYF. The CDR3 coding sequence is TGTGCTAGTGGTTTGACCACGGGATCTCAAAAAAGCTCTGGAAACACCATATATTTT. Complete variable domain (other parts from reference TRBV12-5 and TRBJ1-3): DARVTQTPRHKVTEMGQEVTMRCQPILGHNTVFWYRQTMMQGLELLAYFRNRAPLDDSGMPKDRFSAEMPDATLATLKIQPSEPRDSAVYFCASGLTTGSQKSSGNTIYFGEGSWLTVV.

This clone was observed many times. The rearrangement links TRBV3-1 (or the pseudogene TRBV3-2) to TRBJ2-3, with TRBD2 matching over 15 bases. Per the germline V gene, CDR1 is LGHDT and CDR2 is YNNKEL (reference sequence). The CDR3 extends over 16 amino acids. The V segment lost 4 bases and the J segment 4 bases; nucleotides outside the gene matches: 3. The CDR3 DNA reads as TGTGCCAGCAGCCGGACTAGCGGGGGGGCGGCAGATACGCAGTATTTT. This translates into CASSRTSGGAADTQYF.

The DNA of the CDR3 is TGTGCCAGCAGTTACGGGGACTCCTGGGGGGAGACCCAGTACTTC. Its translation: CASSYGDSWGETQYF. The rearrangement uses TRBV6-5 and TRBJ2-5, with D perhaps TRBD2 (6 bases). CDR1 MNHEY and CDR2 SVGAGI come from the germline V gene. The CDR3 length is 15 residues. Trimming took off 2 bases at V and 5 bases at J, with 15 bases between the two ends.

The rearrangement links TRBV19 to TRBJ1-2; perhaps TRBD1 as D (5 bases). The CDR3 extends over 12 amino acids. From germline, CDR1 is LNHDA and CDR2 SQIVND (reference sequence). The V and J ends lost 1 base and 8 bases respectively, with 8 bases between them. CDR3 nucleotides: TGTGCCAGTAGTATAGCCGGGGGAGGCTACACCTTC. It encodes CASSIAGGGYTF.

The V call is TRBV5-1, the J call TRBJ2-1; tentatively, D is TRBD1 (5 bases). Trimming shortened V by 2 bases and J by 0 bases, and 12 bases separated the two germline ends. The CDR3 spans 16 residues. CDR1 is SGHRS and CDR2 is YFSETQ in the germline V gene. This CDR3 is CASSFTARGSYNEQFF. CDR3 nucleotide sequence: TGCGCCAGCAGCTTCACGGCTAGGGGCTCCTACAATGAGCAGTTCTTC. The full variable domain, with the rest looked up from reference TRBV5-1 and TRBJ2-1, is KAGVTQTPRYLIKTRGQQVTLSCSPISGHRSVSWYQQTPGQGLQFLFEYFSETQRNKGNFPGRFSGRQFSNSRSEMNVSTLELGDSALYLCASSFTARGSYNEQFFGPGTRLTVL.

The chain has TRBV11-2 and TRBJ2-1; 8 positions match TRBD1. This CDR3 contains 15 residues. V shed 5 bases, J shed 3 bases, and the junction held 6 bases outside the gene matches. From germline, CDR1 is SGHAT and CDR2 FQNNGV. CDR3 DNA: TGTGCCAGCAGCCAGCGGACAGGGAACTACAATGAGCAGTTCTTC. Protein sequence: CASSQRTGNYNEQFF. Full variable domain (missing parts from reference TRBV11-2 and TRBJ2-1): EAGVAQSPRYKIIEKRQSVAFWCNPISGHATLYWYQQILGQGPKLLIQFQNNGVVDDSQLPKDRFSAERLKGVDSTLKIQPAKLEDSAVYLCASSQRTGNYNEQFFGPGTRLTVL.

The rearrangement uses TRBV3-1 (or the pseudogene TRBV3-2) and TRBJ2-1; 9 bases line up with TRBD2. With 0 bases clipped from V and 4 bases from J, the junction kept 7 bases outside the gene matches. Germline CDR1 LGHDT, CDR2 YNNKEL (reference sequence). This CDR3 is built from 17 residues. CDR3 loop: CASSQEIRLAEYNEQFF. CDR3 nucleotides: TGTGCCAGCAGCCAAGAAATAAGACTAGCGGAGTACAATGAGCAGTTCTTC.

The chain links TRBV5-4 to TRBJ1-4; D may be TRBD1 (6 bases). Germline values: CDR1 SGHNT, CDR2 YYREEE (reference sequence). The CDR3 consists of 15 residues. Trimming took 0 bases from V and 6 from J, leaving 12 bases between them. As DNA, the CDR3 is TGTGCCAGCAGCTTGGGGGCCAGGGGTGATGAAAAACTGTTTTTT. Translation gives CASSLGARGDEKLFF.

The rearrangement links TRBV6-5 to TRBJ1-1, with TRBD1 matching over 9 bases. The CDR3 runs to 14 residues. CDR1 is MNHEY, CDR2 SVGAGI, per germline. The J segment lost 1 base and the V segment lost 4 bases, leaving 1 base of the junction unmatched. In DNA, the CDR3 is TGTGCCAGCAGTTCGGGACAGGGGAACACTGAAGCTTTCTTT. It yields the protein CASSSGQGNTEAFF.

V is TRBV7-2 and J is TRBJ1-1; D ambiguous. CDR3 size: 15 residues. Germline V CDR1 and CDR2: SGHTA, FQGNSA. The V end lost 1 base, the J end lost 6 bases, and 15 bases lay between the germline ends. The CDR3 sequence is CASSLDVGRDSEAFF. The CDR3 DNA reads TGTGCCAGCAGCTTAGATGTAGGGAGAGATTCTGAAGCTTTCTTT. Variable domain in full (rest from reference TRBV7-2 and TRBJ1-1): GAGVSQSPSNKVTEKGKDVELRCDPISGHTALYWYRQSLGQGLEFLIYFQGNSAPDKSGLPSDRFSAERTGGSVSTLTIQRTQQEDSAVYLCASSLDVGRDSEAFFGQGTRLTVV.

This clone was seen more than once but under ten times. This chain joins TRBV10-3 and TRBJ2-7, with a weak D call TRBD2 (6 bases). V lost 4 bases, J lost 5 bases, and 15 bases lay in between. In germline, CDR1 is ENHRY, CDR2 SYGVKD. The CDR3 is made up of 14 amino acids. CDR3: CAISGGASGHEQYF. CDR3 nucleotide sequence: TGTGCCATCAGTGGCGGGGCCTCGGGACACGAGCAGTACTTC.

The CDR3 sequence is CATSDLIRGTDTQYF. For the CDR3, the DNA is TGTGCCACCAGTGATTTGATCAGGGGGACAGATACGCAGTATTTT. The V gene is TRBV24-1, the J gene TRBJ2-3; 7 bases line up with TRBD1. The ends lost 0 bases at V and 3 bases at J; junction bases unmatched: 2. Per the germline V gene, CDR1 is KGHDR and CDR2 is SFDVKD. The CDR3 has 15 amino acids.

The V and J genes are TRBV19 and TRBJ1-1, with D uncertain. The germline V gene encodes CDR1 LNHDA and CDR2 SQIVND (reference sequence). V lost 5 bases and J lost 1, with 8 bases in between. The CDR3 is 13 amino acids. CDR3 sequence (DNA): TGTGCCAGTAGTTTTGAGGGGAACACTGAAGCTTTCTTT. As protein: CASSFEGNTEAFF.

The chain employs TRBV10-3 and TRBJ2-7; 9 bases align to TRBD1. The CDR3 spans 14 residues. Looked up from germline, CDR1 is ENHRY and CDR2 is SYGVKD. Trimming removed 6 bases from V and 0 bases from J; junction bases left unmatched: 3. CDR3 region: CAIRLGQGSYEQYF. The CDR3 bases are TGTGCCATCAGGCTGGGACAGGGCTCCTACGAGCAGTACTTC.

J is TRBJ1-3 and V is TRBV27, with D hard to call. V was trimmed by 6 bases and J by 0 bases, leaving 12 bases between them. CDR3 length: 15 amino acids. The germline CDR1 and CDR2 sequences are MNHEY and SMNVEV (reference sequence). CDR3 residues: CASSLYGGSGNTIYF. The DNA of the CDR3 is TGTGCCAGCAGCCTGTACGGTGGCTCTGGAAACACCATATATTTT.

The V call is TRBV5-1, the J call TRBJ2-3, with 7 bases matching TRBD2. V was clipped by 1 base and J by 4 bases; unmatched bases: 6. This CDR3 has 15 residues. Germline V lookup: CDR1 SGHRS, CDR2 YFSETQ. The DNA for the CDR3 is TGCGCCAGCAGCTTGAACGGACTAGATTCAGATACGCAGTATTTT. Residues: CASSLNGLDSDTQYF.

The chain recombines TRBV27 with TRBJ1-2, with D perhaps matching TRBD1 (5 bases). V lost 0 bases, J lost 6 bases, and 11 bases lay in between. CDR3 length: 14 amino acids. The V gene's germline CDR1 is MNHEY and CDR2 SMNVEV (reference sequence). Written as DNA, the CDR3 is TGTGCCAGCAGTTTATCCCCAGGGTATGATGGCTACACCTTC. This translates into CASSLSPGYDGYTF.

The chain has TRBV28 and TRBJ2-3, with D unresolved. V was shortened by 5 bases and J by 4 bases, with 13 bases between the two germline ends. The CDR3 covers 14 residues. The V gene's germline CDR1 is MDHEN and CDR2 SYDVKM. The CDR3 region is CASSRAFEADTQYF. The CDR3 DNA reads as TGTGCCAGCAGTAGAGCTTTTGAGGCAGATACGCAGTATTTT. The full variable domain, its missing parts supplied by reference TRBV28 and TRBJ2-3, is DVKVTQSSRYLVKRTGEKVFLECVQDMDHENMFWYRQDPGLGLRLIYFSYDVKMKEKGDIPEGYSVSREKKERFSLILESASTNQTSMYLCASSRAFEADTQYFGPGTRLTVL.

CDR3 region: CASSLDRADYAKNIQYF. The CDR3 DNA is TGCGCCAGCAGCTTGGACCGGGCCGACTATGCCAAAAACATTCAGTACTTC. This chain uses TRBV5-1 with TRBJ2-4, with TRBD2 as a possible D gene (5 bases). Germline CDR1 reads SGHRS; CDR2 reads YFSETQ. Trimming shortened V by 0 bases and J by 1 base, and 14 bases separated the two germline ends. CDR3 length: 17 amino acids.

V is TRBV14 and J is TRBJ2-1; TRBD1 matches at 9 bases. The CDR3 runs 15 residues. Germline V gene data show CDR1 as SGHDN and CDR2 as FVKESK. Trimming at V came to 1 base and at J to 8 bases, leaving 6 bases not matched to a gene. The CDR3 nucleotides read TGTGCCAGCAGCCAAGTTTTCACAGGGGGCCATGAGCAGTTCTTC. It specifies CASSQVFTGGHEQFF.

The rearrangement joins TRBV11-1 to TRBJ2-3, with unresolved D. Germline V gene lookup returns CDR1 SGHAT and CDR2 FQDESV (reference sequence). This CDR3 has 14 residues. V was cut by 1 base and J by 2 bases, with 7 bases left in between. As DNA, the CDR3 is TGTGCCAGCAGCTTAGGAGGCATCACAGATACGCAGTATTTT. This encodes CASSLGGITDTQYF.

The CDR3 is CASSRTGTTTYGYTF. The DNA of the CDR3 is TGTGCCAGCAGTCGTACAGGGACGACGACCTATGGCTACACCTTC. The chain couples TRBV2 to TRBJ1-2; TRBD1 might be the D (6 bases). The CDR3 sequence is 15 residues long. The V end lost 5 bases, the J end lost 4 bases, and 17 bases lay between the germline ends. Germline V lookup: CDR1 SNHLY, CDR2 FYNNEI.

The chain is built from TRBV28 and TRBJ1-2; weak D call: TRBD1 (5 bases). Germline V lookup: CDR1 MDHEN, CDR2 SYDVKM. The V and J ends lost 2 bases and 5 bases respectively, with 9 bases between them. The CDR3 length is 13 residues. The CDR3 DNA reads as TGTGCCAGCAGTTTAGAGGCAGGGTATGGCTACACCTTC. It codes for CASSLEAGYGYTF.

This sequence joins TRBV19 and TRBJ2-6; 7 bases fit TRBD1. Germline assignment: CDR1 LNHDA and CDR2 SQIVND (reference sequence). With V trimmed by 7 bases and J by 0 bases, 9 bases remained unmatched. The CDR3 length is 17 residues. The CDR3 region has the DNA TGTGCCAGTACCCTTAGGGGACAGCCCTCTGGGGCCAACGTCCTGACTTTC. Its translation: CASTLRGQPSGANVLTF. Variable domain in full (rest from reference TRBV19 and TRBJ2-6): DGGITQSPKYLFRKEGQNVTLSCEQNLNHDAMYWYRQDPGQGLRLIYYSQIVNDFQKGDIAEGYSVSREKKESFPLTVTSAQKNPTAFYLCASTLRGQPSGANVLTFGAGSRLTVL.

V gene TRBV19 combines with J gene TRBJ1-2; D perhaps matches TRBD1 (6 bases). Per the germline V gene, CDR1 is LNHDA and CDR2 is SQIVND (reference sequence). CDR3 size: 13 residues. The V gene lost 6 bases and the J gene lost 2 bases, with 10 bases spanning the gap. The CDR3, as DNA: TGTGCCAGTAGCCGGGACAAAAACTATGGCTACACCTTC. Residues: CASSRDKNYGYTF.

The J gene is TRBJ2-7, the V gene TRBV3-1 (or the pseudogene TRBV3-2), with D unresolved. This CDR3 contains 14 residues. V was shortened by 4 bases and J by 2 bases, with 12 bases between the two germline ends. CDR1 is LGHDT, CDR2 YNNKEL, per germline (reference sequence). The DNA for the CDR3 is TGTGCCAGCAGCCCAAGCTTATTTCCCTACGAGCAGTACTTC. It is translated as CASSPSLFPYEQYF.

This chain links TRBV5-1 with TRBJ2-2, with a weak D call TRBD1 (6 bases). The V and J ends lost 4 bases and 7 bases respectively, with 14 bases between them. Germline V gene lookup returns CDR1 SGHRS and CDR2 YFSETQ. The CDR3 has 14 amino acids. The CDR3 loop is CASSATGSLGELFF. CDR3 coding DNA: TGCGCCAGCAGCGCAACAGGGTCCCTCGGGGAGCTGTTTTTT.

The genes are TRBV5-8 and TRBJ2-3; 11 positions match TRBD2. In germline, CDR1 is SGHTS, CDR2 YDEGEE. This CDR3 region has 15 residues. The J segment lost 5 bases and the V segment lost 6 bases, leaving 8 bases of the junction unmatched. Here the CDR3 reads CASTISGGAVDTQYF. The CDR3 region has the DNA TGTGCCAGCACTATTAGCGGGGGGGCCGTAGATACGCAGTATTTT.